These T cell receptor beta chains were read from a single sample in a study of blood T cell repertoires in COVID-19. Sequencing used immunoSEQ multiplex PCR; TCRdb keeps in-frame clones, though not all of them. The top ten hold roughly 0.56% of the sample, which has 210,000 or so clones, 90% seen once. Source material: peripheral blood. All receptors come from a man aged 50 to 59 with acute or convalescent COVID-19. Each CDR3 is given with its conserved first and last residue. The D gene is left open where the match is weak. Clone size is given for some rows only: seen once, a few or many times, or a class if the clone is expanded.

>TRBJ2-2|19|-|TRBV6-2/TRBV6-3|TRBD2
CASSPRVGRAYRNTGELFF
TGTGCCAGCAGCCCAAGAGTCGGGAGGGCCTATCGGAACACCGGGGAGCTGTTTTTT
>TRBJ2-5|15|-|TRBV7-8|TRBD2
CASSPPGLKQETQYF
TGTGCCAGCAGTCCGCCGGGACTAAAACAAGAGACCCAGTACTTC
>TRBJ1-5|13|-|TRBV29-1|-
CSVTNQVGQPQHF
TGCAGCGTTACCAATCAGGTCGGTCAGCCCCAGCATTTT
>TRBJ2-7|14|-|TRBV18|-
CASSRDRYQYEQYF
TGTGCCAGCTCACGTGACAGGTACCAATACGAGCAGTACTTC
>TRBJ2-3|15|once|TRBV5-4|-
CASSLDPSLPDTQYF
TGTGCCAGCAGCTTGGACCCTAGCCTCCCAGATACGCAGTATTTT
>TRBJ2-1|16|-|TRBV7-6|TRBD1
CASSLRATGYLYEQFF
TGTGCCAGCAGCCTAAGGGCGACAGGGTATCTGTATGAGCAGTTCTTC
>TRBJ1-5|12|-|TRBV19|-
CASLQGNQPQHF
TGTGCCAGTCTCCAGGGCAATCAGCCCCAGCATTTT
>TRBJ2-2|16|-|TRBV5-4|TRBD2
CASSFKREPNTGELFF
TGTGCCAGCAGCTTTAAGCGGGAACCGAACACCGGGGAGCTGTTTTTT
>TRBJ2-7|10|-|TRBV28|-
CASSYNEQYF
TGTGCCAGCAGTTACAACGAGCAGTACTTC
>TRBJ2-7|11|-|TRBV10-3|-
CAIGRDWEQYF
TGTGCCATCGGGCGGGATTGGGAGCAGTACTTC
>TRBJ1-5|15|-|TRBV4-2|-
CASSQEAGQDRPQHF
TGTGCCAGCAGCCAAGAAGCAGGCCAAGATCGGCCCCAGCATTTT
>TRBJ2-1|16|-|TRBV9|TRBD2
CASSVEGRGGLNEQFF
TGTGCCAGCAGCGTAGAAGGTCGGGGGGGCCTCAATGAGCAGTTCTTC
>TRBJ1-3|14|-|TRBV29-1|-
CSVVDTASGNTIYF
TGCAGCGTAGTCGACACCGCCTCTGGAAACACCATATATTTT
>TRBJ2-3|14|-|TRBV6-4|-
CASRSQLGTDTQYF
TGTGCCAGCAGATCTCAGCTAGGCACAGATACGCAGTATTTT
>TRBJ2-1|12|-|TRBV5-1|-
CASTLERDEQFF
TGCGCCAGCACTTTGGAGCGCGATGAGCAGTTCTTC
>TRBJ1-2|17|-|TRBV3-1/TRBV3-2|TRBD1
CASSLSAYTGTGPRYTF
TGTGCCAGCAGCCTAAGTGCCTACACCGGGACAGGGCCCCGCTACACCTTC
>TRBJ1-2|16|-|TRBV11-3|-
CASSLDEEGDNYGYTF
TGTGCCAGCAGCTTAGATGAAGAGGGTGACAACTATGGCTACACCTTC
>TRBJ1-2|13|-|TRBV13|-
CASSTGQIYGYTF
TGTGCCAGCAGCACCGGACAGATCTATGGCTACACCTTC
>TRBJ1-4|14|-|TRBV3-1/TRBV3-2|TRBD1
CASRPGGDNEKLFF
TGTGCCAGCAGACCAGGGGGCGATAATGAAAAACTGTTTTTT
>TRBJ2-7|14|-|TRBV7-9|TRBD2
CASSFGLAGDEQYF
TGTGCCAGCAGCTTTGGACTAGCGGGAGACGAGCAGTACTTC
>TRBJ1-5|14|-|TRBV11-2|-
CASSLDSRNQPQHF
TGTGCCAGCAGCCTCGACAGCAGAAATCAGCCCCAGCATTTT
>TRBJ1-2|15|-|TRBV29-1|-
CSVQMGAEYVYGYTF
TGCAGCGTTCAAATGGGGGCAGAGTACGTCTATGGCTACACCTTC
>TRBJ1-2|15|few|TRBV28|TRBD1
CASSLMPETGAGYTF
TGTGCCAGCAGTTTGATGCCTGAGACAGGGGCAGGCTACACCTTC
>TRBJ2-5|13|-|TRBV29-1|TRBD1
CSVGGTGMETQYF
TGCAGCGTTGGAGGGACAGGGATGGAGACCCAGTACTTC
>TRBJ1-1|14|-|TRBV21-1|-
CARQQGWNVTEAFF
TGTGCCAGGCAGCAGGGGTGGAATGTAACTGAAGCTTTCTTT
>TRBJ2-7|14|-|TRBV28|TRBD1
CASRPGQGFDEQYF
TGTGCCAGCAGACCGGGACAGGGCTTCGACGAGCAGTACTTC
>TRBJ2-1|12|-|TRBV28|-
CASSLLRTEQFF
TGTGCCAGCAGTTTATTGAGGACAGAGCAGTTCTTC
>TRBJ2-3|18|-|TRBV7-2|TRBD2
CASSLVASGGTSTDTQYF
TGTGCCAGCAGCTTGGTGGCTAGCGGGGGAACAAGCACAGATACGCAGTATTTT
>TRBJ1-5|17|-|TRBV27|TRBD1
CASSSQTTGARSQPQHF
TGTGCCAGCAGTTCCCAAACGACAGGGGCCAGAAGTCAGCCCCAGCATTTT
>TRBJ2-5|15|-|TRBV5-1|TRBD2
CASSLGTAGAETQYF
TGCGCCAGCAGCTTAGGGACCGCGGGAGCAGAGACCCAGTACTTC
>TRBJ2-5|14|once|TRBV2|-
CASSGPGSQETQYF
TGTGCCAGCAGTGGACCGGGAAGCCAAGAGACCCAGTACTTC
>TRBJ2-1|11|-|TRBV2|-
CASISVNEQFF
TGTGCCAGCATTTCGGTCAATGAGCAGTTCTTC
>TRBJ2-7|15|-|TRBV5-5|TRBD1
CASSLGGQGAYEQYF
TGTGCCAGCAGCTTGGGGGGACAGGGGGCCTACGAGCAGTACTTC
>TRBJ2-2|15|-|TRBV18|-
CASSPPDRGIGELFF
TGTGCCAGCTCGCCACCGGACCGGGGGATCGGGGAGCTGTTTTTT
>TRBJ2-7|16|-|TRBV27|-
CASSFSGEVSTYEQYF
TGTGCCAGCAGTTTTTCGGGGGAGGTCTCAACCTACGAGCAGTACTTC
>TRBJ2-2|13|once|TRBV28|-
CASILSSTGELFF
TGTGCCAGCATCCTTAGCTCGACCGGGGAGCTGTTTTTT
>TRBJ1-4|15|-|TRBV28|TRBD1
CASRGTGAAWEKLFF
TGTGCCAGCAGGGGGACAGGGGCGGCTTGGGAAAAACTGTTTTTT
>TRBJ2-7|16|-|TRBV7-9|-
CASSFGSAVSVYEQYF
TGTGCCAGCAGCTTCGGCTCGGCGGTATCAGTTTACGAGCAGTACTTC
>TRBJ1-4|18|-|TRBV18|TRBD1
CASSPRLDRGETNEKLFF
TGTGCCAGCTCACCACGGTTGGACAGGGGGGAGACTAATGAAAAACTGTTTTTT
>TRBJ1-2|14|-|TRBV3-1/TRBV3-2|-
CASSPRGYNYGYTF
TGTGCCAGCAGCCCCCGGGGGTATAACTATGGCTACACCTTC
>TRBJ1-6|14|-|TRBV7-9|-
CASSHREIGSPLHF
TGTGCCAGCAGCCACAGGGAGATTGGTTCACCCCTCCACTTT
>TRBJ2-1|13|-|TRBV28|-
CASSGGGYNEQFF
TGTGCCAGCAGTGGTGGGGGGTACAATGAGCAGTTCTTC
>TRBJ2-7|12|few|TRBV7-3|-
CASSLTGIEQYF
TGTGCCAGCAGCTTAACCGGGATCGAGCAGTACTTC
>TRBJ1-5|17|-|TRBV3-1/TRBV3-2|TRBD1
CASSQDRDRAGNQPQHF
TGTGCCAGCAGCCAAGATAGGGACAGGGCTGGCAATCAGCCCCAGCATTTT
>TRBJ1-1|14|-|TRBV24-1|-
CATSDPGEGGEAFF
TGTGCCACCAGTGATCCAGGGGAGGGTGGTGAAGCTTTCTTT
>TRBJ2-2|14|few|TRBV27|TRBD1
CASSWTGETGELFF
TGTGCCAGCAGCTGGACAGGGGAAACCGGGGAGCTGTTTTTT
>TRBJ2-1|15|-|TRBV7-2|-
CASSIKTRIVDEQFF
TGTGCCAGCAGCATAAAGACTAGAATCGTTGATGAGCAGTTCTTC
>TRBJ2-5|14|-|TRBV2|-
CASTPHSTGQSQYF
TGTGCCAGCACCCCACACTCGACAGGCCAGTCCCAGTACTTC
>TRBJ2-7|20|once|TRBV27|TRBD2
CASSLRVSLAGGGLTYEQYF
TGTGCCAGCAGTTTACGGGTTTCTCTAGCGGGCGGGGGACTCACCTACGAGCAGTACTTC
>TRBJ1-2|16|-|TRBV6-1|-
CASSERRREEVWGYTF
TGTGCCAGCAGTGAACGGCGGAGGGAGGAAGTGTGGGGCTACACCTTC
>TRBJ1-2|11|-|TRBV24-1|-
CATRGDIGYTF
TGTGCCACCAGGGGGGACATTGGCTACACCTTC
>TRBJ1-1|14|-|TRBV3-1/TRBV3-2|-
CASSQEAMNTEAFF
TGTGCCAGCAGCCAAGAGGCAATGAACACTGAAGCTTTCTTT
>TRBJ2-3|16|-|TRBV2|-
CASRRTGWGSTDTQYF
TGTGCCAGCAGACGTACAGGGTGGGGGAGCACAGATACGCAGTATTTT
>TRBJ1-1|13|-|TRBV19|TRBD1
CATRTGTDTEAFF
TGTGCCACTAGGACAGGGACAGACACTGAAGCTTTCTTT
>TRBJ1-2|16|-|TRBV13|-
CASSLVKRGRGYGYTF
TGTGCCAGCAGCTTAGTTAAACGGGGGAGAGGCTATGGCTACACCTTC
>TRBJ1-2|13|few|TRBV27|-
CASSWSQSEGYTF
TGTGCCAGCAGTTGGTCACAGTCTGAGGGCTACACCTTC
>TRBJ2-2|16|-|TRBV29-1|TRBD2
CSVEVQARGSSGELFF
TGCAGCGTTGAAGTGCAGGCTCGCGGGAGTTCCGGGGAGCTGTTTTTT